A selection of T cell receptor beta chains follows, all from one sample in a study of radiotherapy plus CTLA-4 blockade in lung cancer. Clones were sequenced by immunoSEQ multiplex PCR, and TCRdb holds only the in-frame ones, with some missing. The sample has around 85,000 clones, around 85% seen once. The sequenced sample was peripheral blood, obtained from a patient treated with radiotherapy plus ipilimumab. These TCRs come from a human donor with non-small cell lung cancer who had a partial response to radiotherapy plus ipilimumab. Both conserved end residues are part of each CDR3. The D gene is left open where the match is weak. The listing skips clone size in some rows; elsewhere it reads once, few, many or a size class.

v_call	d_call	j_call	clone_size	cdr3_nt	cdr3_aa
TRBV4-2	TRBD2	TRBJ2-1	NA	TGTGCCAGCAGCCAAGATCCTAGCGGGATCTACAATGAGCAGTTCTTC	CASSQDPSGIYNEQFF
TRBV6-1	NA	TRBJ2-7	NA	TGTGCCAGCAAAAAGCCGGGGTTCGAGGGCTACGAGCAGTACTTC	CASKKPGFEGYEQYF
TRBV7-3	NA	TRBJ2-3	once	TGTGCCAGCAGCTTAAAAGGTGAAGCTAGCGGCACAGATACGCAGTATTTT	CASSLKGEASGTDTQYF
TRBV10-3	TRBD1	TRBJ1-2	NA	TGTGCCATCATGTCTCGGACCCAGGGGGACTATGGCTACACCTTC	CAIMSRTQGDYGYTF
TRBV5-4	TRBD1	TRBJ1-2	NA	TGTGCCAGCAGCTCCTGGACAGGGAGCGACTATGGCTACACCTTC	CASSSWTGSDYGYTF
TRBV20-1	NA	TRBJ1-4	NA	TGCAGTGCTAACATTGAAGAAAAACTGTTTTTT	CSANIEEKLFF
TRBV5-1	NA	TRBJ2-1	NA	TGCGCCAGCAGCTCAGGGGTCGGCTACAATGAGCAGTTCTTC	CASSSGVGYNEQFF
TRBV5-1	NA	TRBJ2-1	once	TGCGCCAGCAGCTTGGGACTTCCATACAATGAGCAGTTCTTC	CASSLGLPYNEQFF
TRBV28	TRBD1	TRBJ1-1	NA	TGTGCCAGCAGTTTAGGCCAGGGGGTAGCTTTCTTT	CASSLGQGVAFF
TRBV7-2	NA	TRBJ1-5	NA	TGTGCCAGCAGCGTCCAAAGGGGTCAGCCCCAGCATTTT	CASSVQRGQPQHF
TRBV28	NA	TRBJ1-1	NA	TGTGCCAGCAGTTCTACAGGGTTTCCCACTGAAGCTTTCTTT	CASSSTGFPTEAFF
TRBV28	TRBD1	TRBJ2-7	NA	TGTGCCAGCAGTCAAGGGACAGGGGGCCTCTCGTACTTC	CASSQGTGGLSYF
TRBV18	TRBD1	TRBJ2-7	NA	TGTGCCAGTTCGACAGGGGCTAACTCCTACGAGCAGTACTTC	CASSTGANSYEQYF
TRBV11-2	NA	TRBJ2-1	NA	TGTGCCAGCAGCCTCGGTCGCGGGGAGCAGTTCTTC	CASSLGRGEQFF
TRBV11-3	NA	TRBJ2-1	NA	TGTGCCAGCAGCGCGGGACAGTTTTGGAATGAGCAGTTCTTC	CASSAGQFWNEQFF
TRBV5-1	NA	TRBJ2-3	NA	TGCGCCAGCAGCTTGGACTCCCGCGGCACAGATACGCAGTATTTT	CASSLDSRGTDTQYF
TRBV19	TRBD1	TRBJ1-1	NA	TGTGCCAGTAGCGAGACAGGGGGCACTGAAGCTTTCTTT	CASSETGGTEAFF
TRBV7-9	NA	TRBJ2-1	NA	TGTGCCAGCAGCCCACCCTTCTGGCGGGCCGACAATGAGCAGTTCTTC	CASSPPFWRADNEQFF
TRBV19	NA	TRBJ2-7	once	TGTGCCAGTAGTATATCGCCAGACTCCTACGAGCAGTACTTC	CASSISPDSYEQYF
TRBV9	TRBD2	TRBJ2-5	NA	TGTGCCAGCAGCGTAGGTACCCTAGCGGGAGGCCAAGAGACCCAGTACTTC	CASSVGTLAGGQETQYF
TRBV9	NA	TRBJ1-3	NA	TGTGCCAGCAGCGTAGGGGTGGCTCCGAGGGGAAACACCATATATTTT	CASSVGVAPRGNTIYF
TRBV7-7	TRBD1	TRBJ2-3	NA	TGTGCTAGCAGCTCCGGACAGGGTGCAGCCACAGATACGCAGTATTTT	CASSSGQGAATDTQYF
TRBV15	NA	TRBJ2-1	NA	TGTGCCACCAGCAGAGACCCTTCGCGCGGATTTAGCTCCTACAATGAGCAGTTCTTC	CATSRDPSRGFSSYNEQFF
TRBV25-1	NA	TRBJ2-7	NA	TGTGCCACCACCTCCCGCGTCGGGTACGAGCAGTACTTC	CATTSRVGYEQYF
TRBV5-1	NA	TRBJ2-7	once	TGCGCCAGCAGCTATATTAACTACAGGATTAGTAGCCCCTACGAGCAGTACTTC	CASSYINYRISSPYEQYF
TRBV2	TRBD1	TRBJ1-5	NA	TGTGCCAGCAGCGCCCATGACAGGGGAGTTCAGCCCCAGCATTTT	CASSAHDRGVQPQHF